This T cell receptor beta chain was sequenced for a study of ipilimumab plus nivolumab after autologous stem cell transplantation. Study-level results: The authors say TCR, Treg and microbiome findings warrant further study.

This CDR3 spans 14 amino acids. Germline V CDR1 and CDR2: SGDLS, YYNGEE. The V and J ends lost 0 bases and 2 bases respectively, with 7 bases between them. Sequencing used immunoSEQ multiplex PCR; TCRdb keeps in-frame clones, though not all of them. Here the sample spans some 40,000 clones, around 93% being singletons. Through week 26, nivolumab 3 mg/kg IV was given weeks 1, 4, 7, 10, then biweekly. As to this clone: The antigen is undetermined.

The chain couples TRBV9 to TRBJ2-3; unclear D gene. Sequenced here: PBMCs, sampled in a trial of ipilimumab plus nivolumab as post-transplant consolidation. The clonotype originates from a male donor with multiple myeloma. In nucleotides, the CDR3 is TGTGCCAGCAGCGTAGTGGGTTTCACAGATACGCAGTATTTT. It is translated as CASSVVGFTDTQYF.